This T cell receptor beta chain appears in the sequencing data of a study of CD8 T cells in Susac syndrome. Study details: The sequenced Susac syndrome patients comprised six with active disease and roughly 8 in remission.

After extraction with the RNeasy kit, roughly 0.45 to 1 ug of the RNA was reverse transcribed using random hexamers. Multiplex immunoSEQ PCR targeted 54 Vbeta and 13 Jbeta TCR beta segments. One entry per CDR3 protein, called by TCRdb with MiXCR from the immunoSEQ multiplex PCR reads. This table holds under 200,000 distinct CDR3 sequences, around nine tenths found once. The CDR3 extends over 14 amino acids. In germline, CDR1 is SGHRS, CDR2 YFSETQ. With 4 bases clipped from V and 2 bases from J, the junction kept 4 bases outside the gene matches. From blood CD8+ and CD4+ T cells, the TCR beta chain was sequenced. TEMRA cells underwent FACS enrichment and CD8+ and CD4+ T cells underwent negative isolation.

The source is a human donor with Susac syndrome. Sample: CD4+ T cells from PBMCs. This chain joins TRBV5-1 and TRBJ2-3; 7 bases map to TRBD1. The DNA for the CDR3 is TGCGCCAGCAGCCGGGACAGTTACACAGATACGCAGTATTTT. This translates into CASSRDSYTDTQYF.